One and the same sample provided the 5 T cell receptor beta chains below, sequenced in a study of regulatory T cells in long-lasting Graves disease. This sample's time point: newly diagnosed GD, antithyroid drugs for less than 3 months. RNA from PBMCs was the source of the TCR library. Relying on iRepertoire HTBI primers and Arm-PCR of CDR3 regions, the team built TCR beta libraries. TCRdb re-called the multiplex PCR reads with MiXCR, one entry per CDR3 protein. The data contain hundreds of thousands of distinct CDR3 sequences, roughly 12% of them seen just once; the ten biggest clones take up roughly a tenth. These data also featured in a second study, about T cells in Graves' hyperthyroidism and ophthalmopathy.

This specimen was peripheral blood mononuclear cells (PBMCs), taken at new diagnosis, from a patient treated with antithyroid drugs. The receptors shown here come from a man younger than 40 with Graves disease.

This clonotype came up many times. The chain carries TRBV29-1 and TRBJ2-3; TRBD2 matches at 10 bases. The CDR3 sequence is 14 residues long. Trimming took 5 bases from V and 3 from J; bases not matched to a gene: 5. CDR1 SQVTM and CDR2 ANQGSEA come from the germline V gene. The CDR3 here is CSVLSSGRTDTQYF. CDR3 sequence (DNA): TGCAGCGTTTTGTCTAGCGGGAGAACAGATACGCAGTATTTT.

This clonotype was counted between two and nine times. The J gene is TRBJ2-7, the V gene TRBV7-9; D call uncertain. V was trimmed by 6 bases and J by 3 bases, leaving 12 bases between them. The CDR3 runs 13 residues. In germline, CDR1 is SEHNR, CDR2 FQNEAQ (reference sequence). The CDR3 region is CASRDGKGYEQYF. CDR3 bases: TGTGCCAGCAGGGATGGGAAGGGCTACGAGCAGTACTTC.

As to this clonotype: A much larger clone lies a single base off, so this may be a read error. CDR3 coding DNA: TGTGCCAGCAGCCTAACGGACAAGAACGCCGGGGAGCTGTTTTTT. Amino acids: CASSLTDKNAGELFF. V gene TRBV3-1 combines with J gene TRBJ2-2, with D perhaps TRBD1 (5 bases). The length of the CDR3 is 15 residues. Germline CDR1 is LGHDT and CDR2 is YNNKEL (reference sequence).

This chain joins TRBV20-1 and TRBJ2-7; D ambiguous. V lost 6 bases and J lost 6, with 18 bases in between. Germline CDR1 DFQATT, CDR2 SNEGSKA (reference sequence). The length of the CDR3 is 13 residues. CDR3 sequence: CSAPTRVAAEQYF. Written as DNA, the CDR3 is TGCAGTGCACCGACACGGGTTGCGGCCGAGCAGTACTTC.

This rearrangement joins TRBV20-1 to TRBJ2-5; 7 positions match TRBD2. Germline loops: CDR1 DFQATT, CDR2 SNEGSKA (reference sequence). CDR3 size: 15 residues. The trim removed 8 bases at V and 5 bases at J, leaving 17 bases unmatched. CDR3 bases: TGCAGTACAAACAAGGGGAGCGGGAACGGTGAGACCCAGTACTTC. Encoded protein: CSTNKGSGNGETQYF.